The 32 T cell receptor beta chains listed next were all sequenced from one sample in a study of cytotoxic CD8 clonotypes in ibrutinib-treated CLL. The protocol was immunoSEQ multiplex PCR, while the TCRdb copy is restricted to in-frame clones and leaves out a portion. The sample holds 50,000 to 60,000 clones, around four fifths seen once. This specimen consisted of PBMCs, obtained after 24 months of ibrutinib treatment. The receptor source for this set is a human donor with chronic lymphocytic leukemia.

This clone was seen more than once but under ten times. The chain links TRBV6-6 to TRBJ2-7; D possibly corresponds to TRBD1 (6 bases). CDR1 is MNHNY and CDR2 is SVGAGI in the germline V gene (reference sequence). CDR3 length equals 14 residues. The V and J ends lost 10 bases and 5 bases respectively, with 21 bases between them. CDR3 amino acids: CATIDQGSSHEQYF. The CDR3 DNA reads TGTGCCACCATTGATCAGGGGAGTAGTCACGAGCAGTACTTC.

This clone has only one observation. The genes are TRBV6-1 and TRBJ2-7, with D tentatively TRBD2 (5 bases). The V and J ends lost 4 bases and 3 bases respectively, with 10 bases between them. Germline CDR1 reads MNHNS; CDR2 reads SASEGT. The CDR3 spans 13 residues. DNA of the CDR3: TGTGCCAGCAGTGCCAGCGGAGTCTACGAGCAGTACTTC. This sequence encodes CASSASGVYEQYF.

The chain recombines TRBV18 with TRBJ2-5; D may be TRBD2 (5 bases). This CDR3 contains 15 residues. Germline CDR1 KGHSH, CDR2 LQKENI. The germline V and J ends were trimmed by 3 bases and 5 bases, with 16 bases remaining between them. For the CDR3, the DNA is TGTGCCAGCTCACCCAGCATAGACCGAGGGGAGACCCAGTACTTC. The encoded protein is CASSPSIDRGETQYF.

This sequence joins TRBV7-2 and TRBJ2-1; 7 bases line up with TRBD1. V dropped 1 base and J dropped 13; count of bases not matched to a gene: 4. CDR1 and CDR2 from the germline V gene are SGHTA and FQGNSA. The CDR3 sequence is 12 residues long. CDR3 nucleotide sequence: TGTGCCAGCAGCTTAGGGGCAGGGGGTCAGTTCTTC. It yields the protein CASSLGAGGQFF.

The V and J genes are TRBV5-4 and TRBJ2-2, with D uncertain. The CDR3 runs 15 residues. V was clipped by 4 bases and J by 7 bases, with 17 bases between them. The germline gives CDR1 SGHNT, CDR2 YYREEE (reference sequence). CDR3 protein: CASSGGLRQDGELFF. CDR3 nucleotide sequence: TGTGCCAGCAGCGGCGGATTAAGGCAGGACGGGGAGCTGTTTTTT. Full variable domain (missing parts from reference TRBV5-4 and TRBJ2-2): ETGVTQSPTHLIKTRGQQVTLRCSSQSGHNTVSWYQQALGQGPQFIFQYYREEENGRGNFPPRFSGLQFPNYSSELNVNALELDDSALYLCASSGGLRQDGELFFGEGSRLTVL.

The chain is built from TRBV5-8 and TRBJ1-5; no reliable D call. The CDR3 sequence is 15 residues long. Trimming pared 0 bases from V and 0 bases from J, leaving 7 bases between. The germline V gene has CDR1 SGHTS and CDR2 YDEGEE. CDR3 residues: CASSLGGSSNQPQHF. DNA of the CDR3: TGTGCCAGCAGCTTGGGTGGATCTAGCAATCAGCCCCAGCATTTT.

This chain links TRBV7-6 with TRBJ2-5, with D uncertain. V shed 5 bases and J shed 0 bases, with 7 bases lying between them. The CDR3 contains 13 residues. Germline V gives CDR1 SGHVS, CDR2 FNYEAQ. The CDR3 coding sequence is TGTGCCAGCAGCGGCCTTTACCAAGAGACCCAGTACTTC. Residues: CASSGLYQETQYF.

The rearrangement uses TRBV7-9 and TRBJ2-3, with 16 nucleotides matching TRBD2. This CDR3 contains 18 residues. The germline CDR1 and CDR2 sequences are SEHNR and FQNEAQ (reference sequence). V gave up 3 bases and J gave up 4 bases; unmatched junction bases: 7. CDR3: CASSFGTSGRATPDTQYF. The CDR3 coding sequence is TGTGCCAGCAGCTTCGGGACTAGCGGGAGGGCCACCCCAGATACGCAGTATTTT. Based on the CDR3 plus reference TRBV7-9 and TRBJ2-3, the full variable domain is DTGVSQNPRHKITKRGQNVTFRCDPISEHNRLYWYRQTLGQGPEFLTYFQNEAQLEKSRLLSDRFSAERPKGSFSTLEIQRTEQGDSAMYLCASSFGTSGRATPDTQYFGPGTRLTVL.

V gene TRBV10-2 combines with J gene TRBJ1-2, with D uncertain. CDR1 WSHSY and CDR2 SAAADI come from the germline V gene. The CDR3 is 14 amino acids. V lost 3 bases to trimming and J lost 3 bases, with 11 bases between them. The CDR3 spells CASSDGPSHYGYTF. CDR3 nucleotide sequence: TGCGCCAGCAGTGATGGACCGAGTCACTATGGCTACACCTTC.

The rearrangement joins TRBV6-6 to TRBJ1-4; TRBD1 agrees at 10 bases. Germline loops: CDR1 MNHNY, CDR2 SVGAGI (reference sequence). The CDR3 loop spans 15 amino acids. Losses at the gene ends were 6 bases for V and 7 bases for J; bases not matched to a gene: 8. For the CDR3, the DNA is TGTGCCAGCAGGCGACAGGGGGCAGGTTCTGAAAAACTGTTTTTT. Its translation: CASRRQGAGSEKLFF.

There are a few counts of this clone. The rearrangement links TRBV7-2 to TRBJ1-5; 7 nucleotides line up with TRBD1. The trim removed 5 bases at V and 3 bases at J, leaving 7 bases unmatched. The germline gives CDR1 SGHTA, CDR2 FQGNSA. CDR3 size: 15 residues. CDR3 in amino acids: CASSLDRAINQPQHF. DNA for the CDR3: TGTGCCAGCAGCCTCGACAGGGCTATCAATCAGCCCCAGCATTTT.

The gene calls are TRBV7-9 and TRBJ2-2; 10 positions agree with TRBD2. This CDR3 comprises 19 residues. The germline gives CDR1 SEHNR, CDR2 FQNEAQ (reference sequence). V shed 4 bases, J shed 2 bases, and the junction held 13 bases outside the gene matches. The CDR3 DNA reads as TGTGCCAGCAGCTCACCCAGCGGGAGGGCCAGTAGAAACACCGGGGAGCTGTTTTTT. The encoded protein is CASSSPSGRASRNTGELFF.

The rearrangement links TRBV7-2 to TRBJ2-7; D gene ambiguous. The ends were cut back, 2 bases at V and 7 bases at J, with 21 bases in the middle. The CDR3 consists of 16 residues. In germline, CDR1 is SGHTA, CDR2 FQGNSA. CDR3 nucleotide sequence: TGTGCCAGCAGCTTAACGGCTGACGCGGCTGCGCAAGAGCAGTACTTC. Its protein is CASSLTADAAAQEQYF.

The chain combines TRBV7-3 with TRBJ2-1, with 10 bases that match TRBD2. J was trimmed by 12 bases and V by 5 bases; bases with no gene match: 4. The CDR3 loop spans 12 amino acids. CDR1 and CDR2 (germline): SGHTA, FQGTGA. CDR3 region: CASSPTSGVQFF. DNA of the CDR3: TGTGCCAGCAGCCCTACTAGCGGGGTGCAGTTCTTC.

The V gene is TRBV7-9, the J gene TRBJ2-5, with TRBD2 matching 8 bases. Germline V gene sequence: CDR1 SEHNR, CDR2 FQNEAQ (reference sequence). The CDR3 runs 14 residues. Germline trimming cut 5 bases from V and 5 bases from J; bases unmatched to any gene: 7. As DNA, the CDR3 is TGTGCCAGCAGCCTGGGCGGGGGGCAGGAGACCCAGTACTTC. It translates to CASSLGGGQETQYF.

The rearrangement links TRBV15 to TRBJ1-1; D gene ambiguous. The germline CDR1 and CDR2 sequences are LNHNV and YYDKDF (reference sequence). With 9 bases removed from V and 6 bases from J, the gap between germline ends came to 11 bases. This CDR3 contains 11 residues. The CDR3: CATLVGSEAFF. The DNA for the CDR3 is TGTGCCACTCTGGTCGGGTCTGAAGCTTTCTTT.

CDR3 amino acids: CASSLVGTGSYNEQFF. CDR3 coding DNA: TGTGCCAGCAGCTTAGTAGGGACAGGCTCCTACAATGAGCAGTTCTTC. This rearrangement joins TRBV7-9 to TRBJ2-1; 8 bases are a match to TRBD1. The CDR3 totals 16 residues. Germline CDR1 and CDR2: SEHNR and FQNEAQ (reference sequence). Losses at the gene ends were 1 base for V and 0 bases for J; bases not matched to a gene: 2.

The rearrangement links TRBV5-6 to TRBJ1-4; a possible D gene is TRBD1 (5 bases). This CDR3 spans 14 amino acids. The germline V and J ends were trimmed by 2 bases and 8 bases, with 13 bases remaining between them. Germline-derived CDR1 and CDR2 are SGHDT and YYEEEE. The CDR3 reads CASSFLGEDEKLFF. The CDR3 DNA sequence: TGTGCCAGCAGCTTTCTGGGGGAGGACGAAAAACTGTTTTTT.

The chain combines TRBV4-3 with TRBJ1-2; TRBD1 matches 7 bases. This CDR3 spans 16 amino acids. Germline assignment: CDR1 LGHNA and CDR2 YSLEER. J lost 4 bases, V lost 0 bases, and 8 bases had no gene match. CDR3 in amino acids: CASSQDMNRGAYGYTF. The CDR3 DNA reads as TGCGCCAGCAGCCAAGATATGAACAGGGGTGCCTATGGCTACACCTTC.

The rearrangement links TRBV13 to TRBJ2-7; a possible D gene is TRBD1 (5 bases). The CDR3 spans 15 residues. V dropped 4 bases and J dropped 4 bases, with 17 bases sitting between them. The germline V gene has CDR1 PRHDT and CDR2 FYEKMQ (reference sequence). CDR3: CASSSFISPGYEQYF. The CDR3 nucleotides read TGTGCCAGCAGCTCCTTTATTAGCCCAGGGTACGAGCAGTACTTC.

The CDR3 DNA sequence: TGTGCCACCAGCAGAGATAGGCGGGAGAGAGGCAATGAGCAGTTCTTC. Encoded protein: CATSRDRRERGNEQFF. The chain joins TRBV15 to TRBJ2-1, with 7 bases fitting TRBD2. CDR1 is LNHNV and CDR2 is YYDKDF in the germline V gene (reference sequence). This CDR3 spans 16 amino acids. Trimming cost V 0 bases and J 6 bases; bases outside gene matches: 8.

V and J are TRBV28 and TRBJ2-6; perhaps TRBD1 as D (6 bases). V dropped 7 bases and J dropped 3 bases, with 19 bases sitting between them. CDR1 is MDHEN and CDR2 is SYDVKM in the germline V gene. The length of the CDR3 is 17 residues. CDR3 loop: CASIQTGTINGANVLTF. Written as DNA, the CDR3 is TGTGCCAGCATCCAGACCGGGACAATTAATGGGGCCAACGTCCTGACTTTC. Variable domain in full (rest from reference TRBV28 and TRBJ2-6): DVKVTQSSRYLVKRTGEKVFLECVQDMDHENMFWYRQDPGLGLRLIYFSYDVKMKEKGDIPEGYSVSREKKERFSLILESASTNQTSMYLCASIQTGTINGANVLTFGAGSRLTVL.

The CDR3 sequence is CASSPATGGAGGYTF. The CDR3 DNA reads TGTGCCAGTAGTCCTGCCACAGGGGGCGCTGGGGGCTACACCTTC. The chain combines TRBV19 with TRBJ1-2, with 9 bases identical to TRBD1. V lost 5 bases to trimming and J lost 8 bases; unmatched junction nucleotides: 12. Germline CDR1 and CDR2: LNHDA and SQIVND (reference sequence). The CDR3 covers 15 residues.

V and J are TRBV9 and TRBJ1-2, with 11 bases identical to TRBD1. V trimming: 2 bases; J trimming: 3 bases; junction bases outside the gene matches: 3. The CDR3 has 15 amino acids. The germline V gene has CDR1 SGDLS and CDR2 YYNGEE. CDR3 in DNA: TGTGCCAGCAGCGTCGGACAGGGGGCAGACTATGGCTACACCTTC. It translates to CASSVGQGADYGYTF.

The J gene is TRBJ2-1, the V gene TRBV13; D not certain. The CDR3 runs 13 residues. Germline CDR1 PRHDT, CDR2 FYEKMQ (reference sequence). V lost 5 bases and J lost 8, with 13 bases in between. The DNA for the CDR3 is TGTGCCAGCAGCGCCAAGCCGGGCGATGAGCAGTTCTTC. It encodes CASSAKPGDEQFF. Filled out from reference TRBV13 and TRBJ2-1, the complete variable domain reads AAGVIQSPRHLIKEKRETATLKCYPIPRHDTVYWYQQGPGQDPQFLISFYEKMQSDKGSIPDRFSAQQFSDYHSELNMSSLELGDSALYFCASSAKPGDEQFFGPGTRLTVL.

CDR3 in amino acids: CATSRTVAGERNEQFF. CDR3 nucleotide sequence: TGTGCCACCAGCAGAACCGTAGCGGGAGAGAGGAATGAGCAGTTCTTC. The chain has TRBV15 and TRBJ2-1; 9 nucleotides agree with TRBD2. Trimming took 2 bases from V and 7 from J; bases not matched to a gene: 9. The CDR3 sequence is 16 residues long. Germline V gene lookup returns CDR1 LNHNV and CDR2 YYDKDF (reference sequence).

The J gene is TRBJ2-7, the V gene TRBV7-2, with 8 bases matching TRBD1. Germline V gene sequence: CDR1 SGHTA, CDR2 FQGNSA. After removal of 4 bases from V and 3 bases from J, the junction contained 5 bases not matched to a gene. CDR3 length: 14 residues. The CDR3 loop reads CASSSGGFRYEQYF. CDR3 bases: TGTGCCAGCAGCTCAGGGGGCTTTCGCTACGAGCAGTACTTC.

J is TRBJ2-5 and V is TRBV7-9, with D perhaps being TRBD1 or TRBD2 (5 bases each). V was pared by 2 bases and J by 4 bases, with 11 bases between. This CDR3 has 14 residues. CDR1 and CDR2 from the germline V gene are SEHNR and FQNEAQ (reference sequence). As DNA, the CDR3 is TGTGCCAGCAGCTTACGGGCAGGGACAGAGACCCAGTACTTC. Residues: CASSLRAGTETQYF.

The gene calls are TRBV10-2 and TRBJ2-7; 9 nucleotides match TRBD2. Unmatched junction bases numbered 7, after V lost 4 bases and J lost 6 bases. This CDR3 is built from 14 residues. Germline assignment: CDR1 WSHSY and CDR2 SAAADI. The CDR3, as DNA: TGCGCCAGCAGTGCCGGACTAGCGACGGGCGAGCAGTACTTC. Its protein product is CASSAGLATGEQYF.

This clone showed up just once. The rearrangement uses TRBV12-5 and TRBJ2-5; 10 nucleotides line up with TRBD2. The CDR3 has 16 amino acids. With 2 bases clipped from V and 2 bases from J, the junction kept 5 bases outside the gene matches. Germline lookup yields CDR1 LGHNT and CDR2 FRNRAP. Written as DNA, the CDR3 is TGTGCTAGTGGTTTGTGGCTAGCGGGAGTGCAAGAGACCCAGTACTTC. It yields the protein CASGLWLAGVQETQYF.

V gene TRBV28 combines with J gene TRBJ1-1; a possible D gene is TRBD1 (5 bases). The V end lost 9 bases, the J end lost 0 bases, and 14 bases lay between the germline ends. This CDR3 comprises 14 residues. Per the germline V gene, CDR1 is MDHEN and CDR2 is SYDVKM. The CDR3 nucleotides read TGTGCCAGTAAACTTGGGACGGTGAACACTGAAGCTTTCTTT. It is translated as CASKLGTVNTEAFF. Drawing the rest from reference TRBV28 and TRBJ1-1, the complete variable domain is DVKVTQSSRYLVKRTGEKVFLECVQDMDHENMFWYRQDPGLGLRLIYFSYDVKMKEKGDIPEGYSVSREKKERFSLILESASTNQTSMYLCASKLGTVNTEAFFGQGTRLTVV.

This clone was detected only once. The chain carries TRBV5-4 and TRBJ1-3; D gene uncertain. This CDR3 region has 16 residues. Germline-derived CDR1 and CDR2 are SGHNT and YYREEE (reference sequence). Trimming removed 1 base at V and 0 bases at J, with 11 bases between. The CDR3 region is CASSLRGNPSGNTIYF. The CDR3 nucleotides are TGTGCCAGCAGCTTGAGAGGCAACCCCTCTGGAAACACCATATATTTT.